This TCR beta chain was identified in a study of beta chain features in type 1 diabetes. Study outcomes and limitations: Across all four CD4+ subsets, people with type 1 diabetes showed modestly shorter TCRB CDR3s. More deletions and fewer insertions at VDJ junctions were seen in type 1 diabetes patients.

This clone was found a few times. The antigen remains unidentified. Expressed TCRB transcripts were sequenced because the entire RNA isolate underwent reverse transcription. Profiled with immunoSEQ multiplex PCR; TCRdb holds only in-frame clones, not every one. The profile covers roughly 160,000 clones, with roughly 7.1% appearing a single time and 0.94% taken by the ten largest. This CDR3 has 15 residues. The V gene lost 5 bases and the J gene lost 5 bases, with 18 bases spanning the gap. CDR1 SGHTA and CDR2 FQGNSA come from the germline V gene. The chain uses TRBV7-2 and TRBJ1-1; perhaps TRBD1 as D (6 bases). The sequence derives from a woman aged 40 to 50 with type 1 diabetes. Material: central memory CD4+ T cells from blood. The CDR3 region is CASSPILGRGTEAFF. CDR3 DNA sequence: TGTGCCAGCAGCCCCATTCTGGGAAGGGGGACTGAAGCTTTCTTT.